This T cell receptor (beta chain) was observed in a study of shared clonotypes between healthy human individuals. Trimming left V 4 bases short and J 3 bases short, with 13 bases between. Germline V gives CDR1 SGHVS, CDR2 FNYEAQ. CDR3 size: 14 residues. For each subset, genomic DNA was distributed in equal portions over several immunoSEQ plates. This table comes from immunoSEQ multiplex PCR, and its TCRdb copy is limited to in-frame clones, with some not included. The repertoire holds 400,000 to 550,000 clones, with around 80% as singletons. Each sample came from a Caucasian adult donor living in Nashville, Tennessee.

This receptor was identified in a woman between 40 and 50 years old in good health. Some clones in this sample may be carry-over from other donors' samples. Sequenced: PBMCs. This rearrangement joins TRBV7-6 to TRBJ2-7; D may match TRBD1 or TRBD2 (5 bases each). CDR3 sequence reads: CASSSRGTGYEQYF. CDR3 sequence (DNA): TGTGCCAGCAGCTCTAGAGGGACCGGCTACGAGCAGTACTTC.